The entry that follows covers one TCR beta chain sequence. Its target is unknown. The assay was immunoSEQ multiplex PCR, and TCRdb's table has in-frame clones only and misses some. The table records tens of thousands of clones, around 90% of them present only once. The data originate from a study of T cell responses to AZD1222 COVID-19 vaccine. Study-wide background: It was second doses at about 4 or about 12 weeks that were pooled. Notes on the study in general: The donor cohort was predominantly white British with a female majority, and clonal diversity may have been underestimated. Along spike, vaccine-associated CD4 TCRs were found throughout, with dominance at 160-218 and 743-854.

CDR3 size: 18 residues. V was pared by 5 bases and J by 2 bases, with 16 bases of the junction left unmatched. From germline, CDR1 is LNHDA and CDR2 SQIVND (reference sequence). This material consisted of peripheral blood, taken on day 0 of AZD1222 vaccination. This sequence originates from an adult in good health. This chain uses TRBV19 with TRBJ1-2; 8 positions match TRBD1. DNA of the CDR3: TGTGCCAGTAGTGGCTCCCCCGGACAGGGTATCCTGAACTATGGCTACACCTTC. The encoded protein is CASSGSPGQGILNYGYTF.